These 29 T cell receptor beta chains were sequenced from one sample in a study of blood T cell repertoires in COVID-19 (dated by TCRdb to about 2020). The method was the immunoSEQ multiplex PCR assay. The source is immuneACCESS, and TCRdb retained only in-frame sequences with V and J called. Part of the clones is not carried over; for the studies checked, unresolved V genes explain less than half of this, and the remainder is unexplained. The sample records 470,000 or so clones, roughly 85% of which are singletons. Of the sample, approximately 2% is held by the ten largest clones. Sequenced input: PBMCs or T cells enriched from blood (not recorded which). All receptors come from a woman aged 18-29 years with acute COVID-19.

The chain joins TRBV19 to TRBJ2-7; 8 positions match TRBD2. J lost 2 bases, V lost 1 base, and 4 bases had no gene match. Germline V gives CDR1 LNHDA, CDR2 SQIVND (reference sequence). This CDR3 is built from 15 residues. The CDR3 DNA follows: TGTGCCAGTAGTATAGGGCTAGCGGGTCCCTACGAGCAGTACTTC. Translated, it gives CASSIGLAGPYEQYF.

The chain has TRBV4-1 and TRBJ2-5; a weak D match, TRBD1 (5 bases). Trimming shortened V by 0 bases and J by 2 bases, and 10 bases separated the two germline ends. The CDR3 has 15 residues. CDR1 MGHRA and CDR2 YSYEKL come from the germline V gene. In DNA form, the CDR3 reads TGCGCCAGCAGCCAAGATCCCCCAGGGCAAGAGACCCAGTACTTC. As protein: CASSQDPPGQETQYF.

CDR3 DNA sequence: TGTGCCAGCAGCGGAGACAGTACTCCCTACGAGCAGTACTTC. This codes for CASSGDSTPYEQYF. The chain employs TRBV9 and TRBJ2-7; perhaps TRBD1 as D (5 bases). The CDR3 is 14 residues long. Between the trimmed V and J ends, which lost 3 bases and 2 bases, there was a span of 12 bases. Germline V gene sequence: CDR1 SGDLS, CDR2 YYNGEE.

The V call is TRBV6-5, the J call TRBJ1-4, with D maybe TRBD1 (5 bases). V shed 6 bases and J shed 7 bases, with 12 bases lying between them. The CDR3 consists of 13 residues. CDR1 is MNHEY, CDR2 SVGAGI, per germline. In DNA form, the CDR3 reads TGTGCCAGCAGCCGGGGGAAGGGTGAAAAACTGTTTTTT. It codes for CASSRGKGEKLFF.

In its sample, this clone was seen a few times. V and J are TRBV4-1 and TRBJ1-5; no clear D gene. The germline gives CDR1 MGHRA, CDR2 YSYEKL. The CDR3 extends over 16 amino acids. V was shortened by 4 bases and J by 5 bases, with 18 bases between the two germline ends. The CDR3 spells CASSPVVVPHHQPQHF. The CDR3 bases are TGCGCCAGCAGCCCAGTGGTGGTGCCACACCATCAGCCCCAGCATTTT.

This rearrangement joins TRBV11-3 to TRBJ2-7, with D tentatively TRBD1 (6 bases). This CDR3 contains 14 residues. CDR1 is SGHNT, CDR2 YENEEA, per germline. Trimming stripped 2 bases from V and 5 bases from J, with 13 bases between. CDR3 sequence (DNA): TGTGCCAGCAGCTTAAACCAGGGGAACAACGAGCAGTACTTC. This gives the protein CASSLNQGNNEQYF.

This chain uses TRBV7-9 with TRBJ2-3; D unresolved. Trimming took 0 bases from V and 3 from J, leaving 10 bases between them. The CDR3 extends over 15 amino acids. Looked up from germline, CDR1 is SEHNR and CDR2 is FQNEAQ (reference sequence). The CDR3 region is CASSLARGGTDTQYF. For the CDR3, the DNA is TGTGCCAGCAGCTTAGCCCGCGGCGGAACAGATACGCAGTATTTT.

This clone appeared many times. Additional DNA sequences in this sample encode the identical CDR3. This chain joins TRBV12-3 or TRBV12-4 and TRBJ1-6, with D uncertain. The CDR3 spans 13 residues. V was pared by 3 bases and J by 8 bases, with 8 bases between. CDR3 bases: TGTGCCAGCAGTTTTAGAGGAGATTCACCCCTCCACTTT. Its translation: CASSFRGDSPLHF.

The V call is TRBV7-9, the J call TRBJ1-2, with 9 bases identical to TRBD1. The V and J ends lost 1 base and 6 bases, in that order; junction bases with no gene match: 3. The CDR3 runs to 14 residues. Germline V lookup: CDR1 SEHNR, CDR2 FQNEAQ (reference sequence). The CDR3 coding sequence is TGTGCCAGCAGCTTAGTTGGGACAGGGAATGGCTACACCTTC. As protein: CASSLVGTGNGYTF.

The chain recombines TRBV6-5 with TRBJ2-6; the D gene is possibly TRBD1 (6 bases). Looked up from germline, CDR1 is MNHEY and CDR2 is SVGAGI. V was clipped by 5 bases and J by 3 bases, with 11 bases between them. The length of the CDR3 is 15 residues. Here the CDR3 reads CASSRNRVGANVLTF. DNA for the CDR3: TGTGCCAGCAGTCGAAACAGGGTTGGGGCCAACGTCCTGACTTTC.

In DNA, the CDR3 is TGTGCCAGCAGCCCCGGACTAGTGGCAGATACGCAGTATTTT. Its translation: CASSPGLVADTQYF. The chain combines TRBV7-2 with TRBJ2-3; 7 positions agree with TRBD2. The V gene end was trimmed by 5 bases and the J gene end by 4 bases; junction bases not matched to a gene: 6. The CDR3 contains 14 residues. Germline V gives CDR1 SGHTA, CDR2 FQGNSA. The full variable domain, its missing parts supplied by reference TRBV7-2 and TRBJ2-3, is GAGVSQSPSNKVTEKGKDVELRCDPISGHTALYWYRQSLGQGLEFLIYFQGNSAPDKSGLPSDRFSAERTGGSVSTLTIQRTQQEDSAVYLCASSPGLVADTQYFGPGTRLTVL.

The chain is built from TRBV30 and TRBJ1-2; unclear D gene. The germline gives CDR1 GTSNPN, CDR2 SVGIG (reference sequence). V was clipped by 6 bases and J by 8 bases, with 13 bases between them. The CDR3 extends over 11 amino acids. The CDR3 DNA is TGTGCCTGCGCCGTACTCGGGGGCTACACCTTC. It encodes CACAVLGGYTF.

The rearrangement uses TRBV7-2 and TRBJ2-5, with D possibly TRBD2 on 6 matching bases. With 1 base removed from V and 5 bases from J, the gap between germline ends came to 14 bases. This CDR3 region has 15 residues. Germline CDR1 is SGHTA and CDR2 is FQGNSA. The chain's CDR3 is CASSLGGAGWETQYF. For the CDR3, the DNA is TGTGCCAGCAGCTTAGGCGGGGCGGGGTGGGAGACCCAGTACTTC.

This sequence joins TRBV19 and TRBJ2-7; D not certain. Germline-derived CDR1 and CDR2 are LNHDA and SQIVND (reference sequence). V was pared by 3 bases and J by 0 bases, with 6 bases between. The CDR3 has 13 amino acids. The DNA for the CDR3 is TGTGCCAGTAGTATGTACAACTCCTACGAGCAGTACTTC. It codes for CASSMYNSYEQYF.

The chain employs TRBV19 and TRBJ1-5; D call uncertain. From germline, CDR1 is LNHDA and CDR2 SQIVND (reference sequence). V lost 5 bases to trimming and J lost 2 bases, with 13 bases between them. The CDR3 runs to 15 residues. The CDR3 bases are TGTGCCAGTAGTCAGAGGATTAGAGGCAATCAGCCCCAGCATTTT. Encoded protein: CASSQRIRGNQPQHF.

The CDR3 DNA follows: TGTGCCAGCAGCTTAGGGAGCGGGAGCGGGACAGATACGCAGTATTTT. Translated: CASSLGSGSGTDTQYF. The V and J genes are TRBV11-3 and TRBJ2-3; 8 positions match TRBD2. Per germline, CDR1 SGHNT and CDR2 YENEEA. V trimming: 1 base; J trimming: 3 bases; junction bases outside the gene matches: 6. This CDR3 is 16 amino acids long.

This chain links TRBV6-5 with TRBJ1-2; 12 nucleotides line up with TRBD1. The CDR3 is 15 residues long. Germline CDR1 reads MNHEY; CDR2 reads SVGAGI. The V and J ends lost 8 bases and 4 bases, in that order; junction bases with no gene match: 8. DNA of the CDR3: TGTGCCAGCCATGAGGGACAGGGGGCAGGCTATGGCTACACCTTC. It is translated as CASHEGQGAGYGYTF.

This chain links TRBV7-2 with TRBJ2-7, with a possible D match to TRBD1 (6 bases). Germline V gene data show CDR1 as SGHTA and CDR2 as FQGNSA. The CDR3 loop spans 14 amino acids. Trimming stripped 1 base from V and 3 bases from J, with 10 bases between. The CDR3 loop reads CASSLGGQVYEQYF. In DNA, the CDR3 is TGTGCCAGCAGCTTAGGGGGGCAGGTCTACGAGCAGTACTTC.

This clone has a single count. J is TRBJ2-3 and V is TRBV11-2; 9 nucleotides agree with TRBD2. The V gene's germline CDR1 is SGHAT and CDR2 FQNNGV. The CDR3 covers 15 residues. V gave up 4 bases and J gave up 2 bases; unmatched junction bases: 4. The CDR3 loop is CASSSKRGATDTQYF. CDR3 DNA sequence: TGTGCCAGCAGCTCAAAGCGGGGGGCCACAGATACGCAGTATTTT.

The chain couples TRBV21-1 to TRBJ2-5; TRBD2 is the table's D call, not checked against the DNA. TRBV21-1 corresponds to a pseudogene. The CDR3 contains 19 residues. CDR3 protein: CASSKVLGPAGRAVETQYF. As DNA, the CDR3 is TGTGCCAGCAGCAAAGTTCTGGGTCCGGCCGGGAGGGCCGTGGAGACCCAGTACTTC.

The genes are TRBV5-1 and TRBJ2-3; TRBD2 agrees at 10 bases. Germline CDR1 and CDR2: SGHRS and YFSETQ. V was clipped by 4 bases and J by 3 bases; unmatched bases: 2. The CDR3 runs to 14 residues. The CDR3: CASSEGLATDTQYF. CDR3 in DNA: TGCGCCAGCAGCGAGGGACTAGCGACAGATACGCAGTATTTT. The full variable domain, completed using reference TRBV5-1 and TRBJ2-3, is KAGVTQTPRYLIKTRGQQVTLSCSPISGHRSVSWYQQTPGQGLQFLFEYFSETQRNKGNFPGRFSGRQFSNSRSEMNVSTLELGDSALYLCASSEGLATDTQYFGPGTRLTVL.

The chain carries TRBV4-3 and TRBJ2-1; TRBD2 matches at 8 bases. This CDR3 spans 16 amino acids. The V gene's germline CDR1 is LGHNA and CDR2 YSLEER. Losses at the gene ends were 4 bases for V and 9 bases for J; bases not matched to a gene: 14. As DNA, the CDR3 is TGCGCCAGCAGCCCGCGGACTAGCCCCGATTCAAGTGAGCAGTTCTTC. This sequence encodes CASSPRTSPDSSEQFF.

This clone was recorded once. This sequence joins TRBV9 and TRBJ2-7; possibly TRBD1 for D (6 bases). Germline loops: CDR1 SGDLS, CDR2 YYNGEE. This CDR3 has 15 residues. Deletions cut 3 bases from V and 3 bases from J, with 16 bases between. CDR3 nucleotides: TGTGCCAGCAGCGAGGGGGACGCAGGTGGCTACGAGCAGTACTTC. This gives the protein CASSEGDAGGYEQYF. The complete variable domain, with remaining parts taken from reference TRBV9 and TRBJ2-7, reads DSGVTQTPKHLITATGQRVTLRCSPRSGDLSVYWYQQSLDQGLQFLIQYYNGEERAKGNILERFSAQQFPDLHSELNLSSLELGDSALYFCASSEGDAGGYEQYFGPGTRLTVT.

The CDR3 DNA follows: TGTGCCAGCCAGGGAGTGGGGACTAGCGGGACCTACGAGCAGTACTTC. Translating gives CASQGVGTSGTYEQYF. This sequence joins TRBV28 and TRBJ2-7; 13 bases map to TRBD2. Trimming removed 8 bases from V and 2 bases from J; junction bases left unmatched: 9. The V gene's germline CDR1 is MDHEN and CDR2 SYDVKM. This CDR3 is 16 amino acids long. Drawing the rest from reference TRBV28 and TRBJ2-7, the complete variable domain is DVKVTQSSRYLVKRTGEKVFLECVQDMDHENMFWYRQDPGLGLRLIYFSYDVKMKEKGDIPEGYSVSREKKERFSLILESASTNQTSMYLCASQGVGTSGTYEQYFGPGTRLTVT.

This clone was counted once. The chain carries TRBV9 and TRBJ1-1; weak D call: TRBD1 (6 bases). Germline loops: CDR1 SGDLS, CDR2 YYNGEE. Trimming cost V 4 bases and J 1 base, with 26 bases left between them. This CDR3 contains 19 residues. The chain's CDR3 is CASSLKVGGSSGANTEAFF. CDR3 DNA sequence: TGTGCCAGCAGCCTCAAAGTGGGAGGGTCCTCGGGGGCGAACACTGAAGCTTTCTTT.

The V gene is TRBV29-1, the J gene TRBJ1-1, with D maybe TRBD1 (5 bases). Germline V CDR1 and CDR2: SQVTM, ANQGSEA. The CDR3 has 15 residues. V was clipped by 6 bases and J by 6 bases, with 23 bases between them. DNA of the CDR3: TGCAGCGTGACCAATCCGACAGCGAGATTCGCTGAAGCTTTCTTT. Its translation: CSVTNPTARFAEAFF. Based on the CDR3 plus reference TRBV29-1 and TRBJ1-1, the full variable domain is SAVISQKPSRDICQRGTSLTIQCQVDSQVTMMFWYRQQPGQSLTLIATANQGSEATYESGFVIDKFPISRPNLTFSTLTVSNMSPEDSSIYLCSVTNPTARFAEAFFGQGTRLTVV.

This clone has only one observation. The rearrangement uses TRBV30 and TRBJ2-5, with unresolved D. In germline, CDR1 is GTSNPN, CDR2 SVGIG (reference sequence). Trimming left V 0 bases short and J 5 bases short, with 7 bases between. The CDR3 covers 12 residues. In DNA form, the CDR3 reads TGTGCCTGGAGTGTACCCGCGGAGACCCAGTACTTC. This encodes CAWSVPAETQYF.

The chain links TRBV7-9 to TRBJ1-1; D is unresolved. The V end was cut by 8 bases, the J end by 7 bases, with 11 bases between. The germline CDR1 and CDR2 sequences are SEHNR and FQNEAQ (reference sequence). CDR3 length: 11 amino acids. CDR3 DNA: TGTGCCAGCCTTTCTCGGGGTGAAGCTTTCTTT. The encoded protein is CASLSRGEAFF.

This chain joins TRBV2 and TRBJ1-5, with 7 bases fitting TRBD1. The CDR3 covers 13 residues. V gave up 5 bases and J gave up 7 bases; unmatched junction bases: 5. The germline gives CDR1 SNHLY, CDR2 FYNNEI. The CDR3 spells CASSRLGGQPQHF. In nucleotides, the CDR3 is TGTGCCAGCAGTAGACTAGGGGGCCAGCCCCAGCATTTT.